The sequence of this T cell receptor beta chain was determined in a study of T cells in tuberculosis (dated by TCRdb to 2016 to 2019). Turning to the overall study: The study combined CD1B tetramers and high-throughput TCR immunosequencing to characterize T cells specific for the mycobacterial lipid antigen glucose monomycolate (GMM). IGRA-negative adolescents, IGRA-positive adolescents with latent tuberculosis and adults with active tuberculosis, more than 9 per group, were compared in a South African clinical cohort. General findings and caveats noted by the study authors: Smaller mean NN-distances to GMM-specific TCRs were observed in active tuberculosis TCR-alpha repertoires than in IGRA-negative controls, suggesting clonal expansion of GMM-specific TCRs. Clinical samples were chosen by availability of cryopreserved specimens, and active tuberculosis cases were adults while controls were adolescents. With the diverse GMM-specific repertoire as input, a classifier achieved under 90% accuracy (AUROC 0.75 to 0.9), whereas GEM motif frequencies as input gave 70% accuracy. Shorter CDR3-alpha lengths in active tuberculosis patients partly drove the smaller NN-distances, and the TCR-beta difference was not statistically significant.

The immunoSEQ multiplex PCR assay was used to generate TCR libraries, with TCR-beta and/or TCR-alpha/delta assays applied to each sample. Amplified TCR libraries were sequenced on the Illumina high-throughput platform. The authors processed their data as follows. Clustering and dimensionality reduction relied on pairwise TCRdist distances among GMM-specific receptors from T cells that were either sorted ex vivo or expanded in vitro. Each clinical repertoire received a mean NN-distance score, defined as the average TCRdist to the nearest 10% of tetramer-positive reference sequences. To compute GEM TCR motif frequency, the fraction of unique TCRs matching known GEM sequences by V/J usage and CDR3 length was calculated. Linear discriminant analysis with leave-one-out cross-validation, implemented in scikit-learn, was used to classify active tuberculosis. This immuneACCESS table, as held by TCRdb, lists in-frame sequences with V and J called but not all clones. Of the missing ones, under half trace to an unresolved V gene in checked studies; the others have no known cause. The DNA gave D and trimming, while V, J and clone size come from that table. Present in this sample are about 33,000 clones, over 95% of which were seen just once. The ten largest account for 2% to 3% of the sample.

The CDR3 sequence holds 15 residues, the cysteine and phenylalanine included. The kept DNA is CDR3 alone, 45 bases in frame from the first base. V ends up 6 bases short and J 8 bases short, with an unmatched junction base count of 8. The germline V gene (reference sequence) specifies LNHDA as CDR1 and SQIVND as CDR2. This clone was observed a single time. Its antigen remains undetermined. No base qualities exist here, and no much larger clone lies one base off it. At study entry, adolescents were screened for latent tuberculosis infection by tuberculin skin test and QuantiFERON-TB GOLD In-Tube IGRA. Immunosequencing was performed on unsorted cryopreserved PBMC and covered roughly 100,000 T cells per clinical donor on average. Eleven high schools in the Worcester region of the Western Cape, South Africa, served as enrollment sites for adolescents aged 12 to 18 years. About 10 M. tuberculosis-infected adolescents and ten uninfected adolescents were selected, with the two groups matched for age and sex. Adolescent PBMC were isolated from freshly drawn heparinized blood by density centrifugation and cryopreserved.

The chain uses TRBV19 and TRBJ1-4, with TRBD1 identical over 11 junction bases. Specimen: PBMCs. This clonotype was obtained from a donor aged 5 to 30 with latent tuberculosis or without tuberculosis infection. The sequence in DNA is TGTGCCAGTAGGGGACAGGGGGGCTTTAGAGAAAAACTGTTTTTT. Its protein reads: CASRGQGGFREKLFF.